The 23 T cell receptor beta chains reported below all come from one sample, sequenced in a study of read filtering for tumor transcriptome and immune sequencing (dated by TCRdb to the early 2020s). The sample was run on an Illumina HiSeq 4000. TCR libraries were constructed from roughly 380 ng RNA using the Immunoverse kit, and molecular barcoded adaptors covering alpha/delta and beta/gamma chains were employed. The public reads were reprocessed in TCRdb via fastp at Q25 and MiXCR, keeping in-frame beta chains. Rows merge per CDR3 protein into single entries with the most common DNA and genes. The sample table records around 30,000 distinct CDR3 sequences; under 20% of these occur just once. 16% of the sample is held by the ten biggest clonotypes. Sequenced material: a population of CD138-negative cells sorted from bone marrow. The label giving this sample's cell subset or site can be read as: bone marrow mononuclear cells depleted of CD138+ plasma/myeloma cells by negative magnetic selection. The receptors derive from a donor at least 40 years old with multiple myeloma.

This clonotype was observed at least ten times. V and J are TRBV20-1 and TRBJ2-5; D is unresolved. Germline V gene data show CDR1 as DFQATT and CDR2 as SNEGSKA (reference sequence). Trimming shortened V by 6 bases and J by 5 bases, and 16 bases separated the two germline ends. The CDR3 totals 13 residues. The CDR3 DNA reads as TGCAGTGCCAACAAAATGCTTGGGGAGACCCAGTACTTC. It codes for CSANKMLGETQYF.

About this clonotype itself: A far larger clone differs by one base, so this is likely a read error. The chain couples TRBV7-2 to TRBJ2-5; 7 bases are a match to TRBD2. Trimming cost V 5 bases and J 11 bases; bases outside gene matches: 11. Germline V gene data show CDR1 as SGHTA and CDR2 as FQGNSA. The CDR3 consists of 13 residues. The CDR3 protein is CASSMGGYNEQYF. CDR3 bases: TGTGCCAGCAGCATGGGAGGGTACAATGAGCAGTACTTC. Full variable domain (outside the CDR3, taken from reference TRBV7-2 and TRBJ2-5): GAGVSQSPSNKVTEKGKDVELRCDPISGHTALYWYRQSLGQGLEFLIYFQGNSAPDKSGLPSDRFSAERTGGSVSTLTIQRTQQEDSAVYLCASSMGGYNEQYFGPGTRLLVL.

This clonotype showed up many times. The chain recombines TRBV5-1 with TRBJ1-4, with D tentatively TRBD1 (5 bases). CDR3 size: 15 residues. In germline, CDR1 is SGHRS, CDR2 YFSETQ. V was clipped by 4 bases and J by 8 bases, with 18 bases between them. The CDR3 DNA reads TGCGCCAGCAGCCCCGGGACTCCCGGGTTGGAAAAACTGTTTTTT. Encoded protein: CASSPGTPGLEKLFF.

This clonotype was counted ten times or more. The rearrangement uses TRBV30 and TRBJ1-1; D is possibly TRBD1 (6 bases). Germline V gene data show CDR1 as GTSNPN and CDR2 as SVGIG (reference sequence). The ends were cut back, 2 bases at V and 7 bases at J, with 17 bases in the middle. This CDR3 has 14 residues. The CDR3 sequence is CAWSPTGIGNEAFF. CDR3 nucleotides: TGTGCCTGGAGTCCGACAGGAATTGGTAATGAAGCTTTCTTT.

This clonotype has ten or more counts. This chain links TRBV7-8 with TRBJ2-1; D may be TRBD1 (6 bases). Germline V gene sequence: CDR1 SGHVS, CDR2 FQNEAQ. The CDR3 sequence is 16 residues long. V lost 1 base and J lost 6, with 16 bases in between. In nucleotides, the CDR3 is TGTGCCAGCAGCTTAGATCGGAACAGGGTACCCAATGAGCAGTTCTTC. It yields the protein CASSLDRNRVPNEQFF.

The chain uses TRBV20-1 and TRBJ2-7; 10 bases line up with TRBD2. Germline trimming cut 5 bases from V and 5 bases from J; bases unmatched to any gene: 12. The CDR3 contains 15 residues. Germline-derived CDR1 and CDR2 are DFQATT and SNEGSKA (reference sequence). The DNA for the CDR3 is TGCAGTGCTCACTCCGGAGCGGGAGGGCCCCACGAGCAGTACTTC. It specifies CSAHSGAGGPHEQYF.

This clonotype was observed many times. The chain is built from TRBV27 and TRBJ2-2, with D unresolved. V was pared by 5 bases and J by 2 bases, with 6 bases between. The CDR3 is made up of 13 amino acids. CDR1 and CDR2 (germline): MNHEY, SMNVEV (reference sequence). The DNA for the CDR3 is TGTGCCAGCAGTCCACTAAACACCGGGGAGCTGTTTTTT. Residues: CASSPLNTGELFF.

In regard to this clonotype: Since the CDR3 does not end with the conserved phenylalanine or tryptophan, this likely comes from a read error. The gene calls are TRBV7-9 and TRBJ2-3, with unresolved D. The CDR3 has 12 amino acids. V gave up 3 bases and J gave up 4 bases, with 5 bases separating them. Germline CDR1 and CDR2: SEHNR and FQNEAQ (reference sequence). CDR3 in amino acids: CASSLGPDTQYS. DNA of the CDR3: TGTGCCAGCAGCTTGGGTCCAGATACGCAGTATTCT.

This clonotype was found many times. The rearrangement joins TRBV29-1 to TRBJ2-3, with D unresolved. CDR1 is SQVTM, CDR2 ANQGSEA, per germline. This CDR3 has 13 amino acids. V shed 1 base and J shed 6 bases, with 11 bases lying between them. The CDR3: CSVEVGARDTQYF. The CDR3 region has the DNA TGCAGCGTTGAAGTAGGAGCCAGGGATACGCAGTATTTT.

In this sample, this clonotype turned up many times. The rearrangement joins TRBV20-1 to TRBJ2-6; D ambiguous. The V end lost 1 base, the J end lost 0 bases, and 1 base lay between the germline ends. The CDR3 has 13 amino acids. CDR1 DFQATT and CDR2 SNEGSKA come from the germline V gene (reference sequence). The DNA of the CDR3 is TGCAGTGCTAGAGGCTCTGGGGCCAACGTCCTGACTTTC. Protein: CSARGSGANVLTF.

This clonotype was detected ten times or more. This chain connects TRBV20-1 to TRBJ1-2, with a weak D call TRBD1 (6 bases). Per the germline V gene, CDR1 is DFQATT and CDR2 is SNEGSKA (reference sequence). The CDR3 spans 12 residues. Trimming took off 6 bases at V and 1 base at J, with 9 bases between the two ends. CDR3 nucleotide sequence: TGCAGTGCCGTGGACAGTAACTATGGCTACACCTTC. It yields the protein CSAVDSNYGYTF.

This clonotype was seen ten or more times. The genes are TRBV29-1 and TRBJ1-1; no definite D call. The germline gives CDR1 SQVTM, CDR2 ANQGSEA. Trimming stripped 3 bases from V and 2 bases from J, with 10 bases between. The CDR3 is made up of 13 amino acids. The CDR3 nucleotides are TGCAGCGTTGAGCAGGTCACAAACACTGAAGCTTTCTTT. Protein: CSVEQVTNTEAFF.

At least ten counts were recorded for this clonotype. The chain carries TRBV4-1 and TRBJ2-7; possible D gene TRBD2, 6 bases. The CDR3 length is 16 residues. V was cut by 1 base and J by 7 bases, with 20 bases left in between. Germline V CDR1 and CDR2: MGHRA, YSYEKL. CDR3 sequence: CASSQVDMGIRGEQYF. CDR3 sequence (DNA): TGCGCCAGCAGCCAAGTGGATATGGGGATACGGGGGGAGCAGTACTTC.

This clonotype was detected many times. The chain recombines TRBV6-5 with TRBJ1-4; the D gene is possibly TRBD1 (5 bases). V gave up 7 bases and J gave up 5 bases, with 14 bases separating them. Germline V gene data show CDR1 as MNHEY and CDR2 as SVGAGI. This CDR3 comprises 14 residues. As DNA, the CDR3 is TGTGCCAGCACTAATCAGGGTGGAAATGAAAAACTGTTTTTT. Translated, it gives CASTNQGGNEKLFF.

This chain joins TRBV5-1 and TRBJ2-3, with 10 bases identical to TRBD2. Trimming took 4 bases from V and 3 from J; bases not matched to a gene: 17. Germline values: CDR1 SGHRS, CDR2 YFSETQ. CDR3 size: 19 residues. The CDR3, as DNA: TGCGCCAGCAGCCCGGACAGGGCTAGCGGGAGAGGAGGGACAGATACGCAGTATTTT. Translated, it gives CASSPDRASGRGGTDTQYF.

This clonotype has a count of ten or more. The rearrangement joins TRBV12-3 or TRBV12-4 to TRBJ2-1, with 7 bases matching TRBD2. Trimming cost V 1 base and J 16 bases; bases outside gene matches: 4. The CDR3 is 11 residues long. The CDR3 DNA reads as TGTGCCAGCAGTTTAGGGACTAGTCCTTTCTTC. This gives the protein CASSLGTSPFF.

This clonotype was picked up many times. The CDR3 loop reads CASSPGTGGQPQHF. DNA for the CDR3: TGTGCCAGCTCACCCGGGACAGGAGGACAGCCCCAGCATTTT. The chain couples TRBV18 to TRBJ1-5, with 8 nucleotides matching TRBD1. V shed 3 bases, J shed 7 bases, and the junction held 5 bases outside the gene matches. Germline assignment: CDR1 KGHSH and CDR2 LQKENI. This CDR3 spans 14 amino acids.

This clonotype was seen a few times. CDR3 DNA: TGCGCCAGCAGCCAAGCAGGGGGATTTCAGCCCCAGCATTTT. Translated, it gives CASSQAGGFQPQHF. This sequence joins TRBV4-1 and TRBJ1-5; 7 bases map to TRBD1. Germline V CDR1 and CDR2: MGHRA, YSYEKL. The CDR3 runs 14 residues. The junction had 3 bases not matched to a gene; V was cut back by 1 base and J by 6 bases.

This clonotype was seen ten or more times. The chain is built from TRBV4-1 and TRBJ2-5; D may correspond to TRBD1 or TRBD2 (5 bases each). The CDR3 consists of 16 residues. Germline CDR1 reads MGHRA; CDR2 reads YSYEKL. Trimming took off 0 bases at V and 1 base at J, with 12 bases between the two ends. The CDR3 coding sequence is TGCGCCAGCAGCCAAGATGGGGGAATCGGCCAAGAGACCCAGTACTTC. This gives the protein CASSQDGGIGQETQYF.

This chain links TRBV30 with TRBJ2-7, with D unclear. The V gene's germline CDR1 is GTSNPN and CDR2 SVGIG (reference sequence). This CDR3 comprises 11 residues. V lost 7 bases, J lost 1 base, and 8 bases lay in between. CDR3 bases: TGTGCCTCTGACGGTTCCTACGAGCAGTACTTC. Translating gives CASDGSYEQYF. Using reference TRBV30 and TRBJ2-7 for the parts outside the CDR3, the full variable domain is SQTIHQWPATLVQPVGSPLSLECTVEGTSNPNLYWYRQAAGRGLQLLFYSVGIGQISSEVPQNLSASRPQDRQFILSSKKLLLSDSGFYLCASDGSYEQYFGPGTRLTVT.

This clonotype showed up just a few times. Just one base apart from a much larger clone, this may be a read error. This rearrangement joins TRBV29-1 to TRBJ2-5; 12 nucleotides line up with TRBD1. Germline lookup yields CDR1 SQVTM and CDR2 ANQGSEA. This CDR3 is 12 amino acids long. This CDR3 is CSGDRGRETHYF. The CDR3 DNA reads as TGCAGCGGGGACAGGGGGCGGGAGACCCATTACTTC.

In its sample, this clonotype ranks as medium-sized. V and J are TRBV5-4 and TRBJ2-2; 10 bases agree with TRBD2. The CDR3 sequence is 14 residues long. The V segment lost 4 bases and the J segment 9 bases; nucleotides outside the gene matches: 6. CDR1 and CDR2 from the germline V gene are SGHNT and YYREEE (reference sequence). CDR3 in amino acids: CASSQAGGSWELFF. The CDR3, as DNA: TGTGCCAGCAGCCAAGCGGGGGGGAGTTGGGAGCTGTTTTTT.

This clonotype was recorded many times. The rearrangement uses TRBV7-2 and TRBJ2-1, with D perhaps being TRBD1 or TRBD2 (5 bases each). The length of the CDR3 is 13 residues. Trimming took off 8 bases at V and 0 bases at J, with 8 bases between the two ends. The germline V gene has CDR1 SGHTA and CDR2 FQGNSA. Here the CDR3 DNA reads TGTGCCAGCTCAGGGAGCTCCTACAATGAGCAGTTCTTC. Translating gives CASSGSSYNEQFF.